Listed here are 26 T cell receptor beta chains from one sample, sequenced in a study of T cell responses to AZD1222 COVID-19 vaccine. Method: immunoSEQ multiplex PCR; TCRdb's copy keeps in-frame clones and lacks some. The sample gives around 160,000 clones, approximately 90% of which show up once; around 15% is in the top ten. Material: peripheral blood, obtained on day 0 of AZD1222 vaccination. Source of these receptors: an adult in good health.

The chain employs TRBV9 and TRBJ2-2; D remains unclear. The V gene lost 4 bases and the J gene lost 3 bases, with 13 bases spanning the gap. Germline V gene sequence: CDR1 SGDLS, CDR2 YYNGEE. The CDR3 spans 15 residues. The CDR3 sequence is CASSLVGWDTGELFF. The CDR3 DNA is TGTGCCAGCAGCTTAGTGGGTTGGGACACCGGGGAGCTGTTTTTT.

The chain carries TRBV24-1 and TRBJ2-3; D unresolved. Germline CDR1 KGHDR, CDR2 SFDVKD. Between the trimmed V and J ends, which lost 12 bases and 1 base, there was a span of 19 bases. This CDR3 contains 15 residues. The CDR3 protein is CASIKSKLGTDTQYF. DNA of the CDR3: TGTGCCTCAATCAAGAGCAAGCTCGGCACAGATACGCAGTATTTT.

The chain uses TRBV3-1 (or the pseudogene TRBV3-2) and TRBJ1-5, with 7 bases identical to TRBD1. V shed 1 base and J 7 bases; nucleotides not matched to a gene: 1. CDR1 and CDR2 from the germline V gene are LGHDT and YNNKEL (reference sequence). The CDR3 has 13 residues. As DNA, the CDR3 is TGTGCCAGCAGCCAAGCGGGACAGCAGCCCCAGCATTTT. Amino acid sequence: CASSQAGQQPQHF.

J is TRBJ1-1 and V is TRBV7-3; D is undetermined. CDR3 length: 14 residues. The V end lost 0 bases, the J end lost 2 bases, and 7 bases lay between the germline ends. Germline V gene data show CDR1 as SGHTA and CDR2 as FQGTGA. CDR3 coding DNA: TGTGCCAGCAGCTTAACTGGGGTTAACACTGAAGCTTTCTTT. Amino acids: CASSLTGVNTEAFF.

Comment on this clone: The DNA is omitted, as the CDR3 cannot be located on it reliably, and the CDR3 follows TCRdb's listing. J is TRBJ1-2 and V is TRBV19; TRBD1 is the table's D call, not checked against the DNA. The germline gives CDR1 LNHDA, CDR2 SQIVND (reference sequence). The CDR3 numbers 14 amino acids, ends counted. This CDR3 is CASTSGGQGLGYTF.

The chain carries TRBV6-2 or TRBV6-3 and TRBJ2-7; D remains unclear. The CDR3 has 13 amino acids. Germline loops: CDR1 MNHEY, CDR2 SVGEGT. Deletions cut 0 bases from V and 3 bases from J, with 6 bases between. This CDR3 is CASSYSILYEQYF. CDR3 nucleotides: TGTGCCAGCAGTTACTCGATACTCTACGAGCAGTACTTC.

The V and J genes are TRBV30 and TRBJ1-1; the D is unclear. CDR3 length equals 14 residues. Trimming took 2 bases from V and 1 from J, leaving 11 bases between them. Looked up from germline, CDR1 is GTSNPN and CDR2 is SVGIG (reference sequence). Written as DNA, the CDR3 is TGTGCCTGGAGTTTAGCCAGAAGGAACACTGAAGCTTTCTTT. Protein: CAWSLARRNTEAFF.

This sequence joins TRBV27 and TRBJ2-5; 13 nucleotides agree with TRBD2. V trimming: 6 bases; J trimming: 1 base; junction bases outside the gene matches: 14. The CDR3 consists of 19 residues. Germline V lookup: CDR1 MNHEY, CDR2 SMNVEV (reference sequence). CDR3 in DNA: TGTGCCAGCAGCCTCACTCCCGGGACTAGCGGGGAGCTCCAAGAGACCCAGTACTTC. Translating gives CASSLTPGTSGELQETQYF.

This rearrangement joins TRBV11-3 to TRBJ1-1; 7 bases are a match to TRBD1. The CDR3 spans 13 residues. Germline values: CDR1 SGHNT, CDR2 YENEEA. Trimming took 2 bases from V and 6 from J; bases not matched to a gene: 3. The CDR3 DNA follows: TGTGCCAGCAGCTTACGCGGGACAGCTGAAGCTTTCTTT. Encoded protein: CASSLRGTAEAFF.

The chain couples TRBV28 to TRBJ2-1; D is perhaps TRBD1 (6 bases). CDR1 and CDR2 from the germline V gene are MDHEN and SYDVKM. CDR3 length: 16 amino acids. The germline V and J ends were trimmed by 4 bases and 5 bases, with 18 bases remaining between them. CDR3 sequence: CASSSFGGNSHNEQFF. In DNA form, the CDR3 reads TGTGCCAGCAGTTCGTTTGGGGGCAATTCCCACAATGAGCAGTTCTTC.

J is TRBJ1-4 and V is TRBV19; D perhaps matches TRBD1 (5 bases). Germline CDR1 reads LNHDA; CDR2 reads SQIVND (reference sequence). V lost 7 bases and J 2 bases, leaving 17 bases between the germline ends. The CDR3 is made up of 16 amino acids. CDR3 nucleotides: TGTGCCAGTATTGGCCAGGAGCAGGGTACTAATGAAAAACTGTTTTTT. It is translated as CASIGQEQGTNEKLFF.

CDR3 coding DNA: TGTGCCAGCAGTTTATATCTGGGTTTAGCTTTCTTT. The encoded protein is CASSLYLGLAFF. The chain employs TRBV28 and TRBJ1-1; D is unclear. The germline V gene has CDR1 MDHEN and CDR2 SYDVKM. V gave up 1 base and J gave up 10 bases, with 10 bases separating them. The CDR3 contains 12 residues.

This chain uses TRBV5-1 with TRBJ1-2; D unresolved. The germline V gene has CDR1 SGHRS and CDR2 YFSETQ. Trimming removed 0 bases from V and 7 bases from J, with 7 bases in between. This CDR3 region has 12 residues. CDR3 residues: CASSLEWVGYTF. The CDR3 DNA reads TGCGCCAGCAGCTTGGAATGGGTTGGCTACACCTTC.

The chain carries TRBV30 and TRBJ1-5; D remains unclear. The CDR3 runs 14 residues. V dropped 0 bases and J dropped 5 bases, with 11 bases sitting between them. Germline loops: CDR1 GTSNPN, CDR2 SVGIG (reference sequence). The CDR3 nucleotides are TGTGCCTGGAGTGTATCCGGCAACCATCAGCCCCAGCATTTT. Translating it yields CAWSVSGNHQPQHF.

This CDR3 is CASRSPTTGGVTEAFF. CDR3 nucleotides: TGTGCCAGCAGATCCCCCACCACAGGGGGTGTCACTGAAGCTTTCTTT. The rearrangement joins TRBV28 to TRBJ1-1, with 8 bases aligning to TRBD1. Germline V CDR1 and CDR2: MDHEN, SYDVKM. CDR3 length equals 16 residues. V dropped 6 bases and J dropped 4; count of bases not matched to a gene: 13.

Notes on this clone: This CDR3 is also generated by other DNA sequences in the sample. The chain carries TRBV12-3 or TRBV12-4 and TRBJ1-2, with 9 bases lining up with TRBD1. The CDR3 sequence is 13 residues long. V shed 5 bases, J shed 4 bases, and the junction held 2 bases outside the gene matches. The CDR3 region is CASSLGQGYGYTF. In nucleotides, the CDR3 is TGTGCCAGCAGTCTGGGACAGGGCTATGGCTACACCTTC.

V usage is TRBV5-7 and J usage is TRBJ2-2; D gene unclear. TRBV5-7 is an ORF, with its function uncertain. Trimming removed 0 bases from V and 4 bases from J, with 10 bases in between. The CDR3 is made up of 15 amino acids. The CDR3 coding sequence is TGTGCCAGCAGCTTGGGTCAGGCGCCCACCGGGGAGCTGTTTTTT. Its translation: CASSLGQAPTGELFF.

V usage is TRBV7-2 and J usage is TRBJ2-5; unclear D gene. Trimming left V 0 bases short and J 4 bases short, with 6 bases between. CDR3 size: 13 residues. Per germline, CDR1 SGHTA and CDR2 FQGNSA. The CDR3 DNA sequence: TGTGCCAGCAGCTTAGCTCTAATAGAGACCCAGTACTTC. It codes for CASSLALIETQYF.

The chain joins TRBV6-6 to TRBJ2-4; D is undetermined. Between the trimmed V and J ends, which lost 8 bases and 2 bases, there was a span of 7 bases. This CDR3 contains 12 residues. The germline V gene encodes CDR1 MNHNY and CDR2 SVGAGI (reference sequence). CDR3 nucleotide sequence: TGTGCCAGCCCCCGGCCCAAAAACATTCAGTACTTC. It yields the protein CASPRPKNIQYF.

CDR3 sequence: CASTRVGGAHGYTF. As DNA, the CDR3 is TGTGCCAGCACCAGGGTCGGGGGGGCGCATGGCTACACCTTC. The chain has TRBV2 and TRBJ1-2; the D gene is possibly TRBD1 (6 bases). The CDR3 covers 14 residues. V dropped 7 bases and J dropped 6 bases, with 18 bases sitting between them. The V gene's germline CDR1 is SNHLY and CDR2 FYNNEI.

This clone has a single count. The J gene is TRBJ2-3, the V gene TRBV5-1; D not resolved. Germline assignment: CDR1 SGHRS and CDR2 YFSETQ. The CDR3 runs to 17 residues. Between the trimmed V and J ends, which lost 0 bases and 1 base, there was a span of 15 bases. The CDR3 bases are TGCGCCAGCAGCTTGGGTCCCTTCGAGGAACGCACAGATACGCAGTATTTT. Residues: CASSLGPFEERTDTQYF.

The chain joins TRBV19 to TRBJ2-7; TRBD1 agrees at 7 bases. The CDR3 is made up of 14 amino acids. CDR1 LNHDA and CDR2 SQIVND come from the germline V gene (reference sequence). V lost 5 bases, J lost 2 bases, and 6 bases stayed unmatched. CDR3 DNA: TGTGCCAGTAGTGACCGACAGGGTCCCTACGAGCAGTACTTC. Translation: CASSDRQGPYEQYF.

The rearrangement joins TRBV4-1 to TRBJ1-2; no reliable D call. Deletions cut 4 bases from V and 5 bases from J, with 11 bases between. CDR1 is MGHRA and CDR2 is YSYEKL in the germline V gene. The CDR3 runs 13 residues. As DNA, the CDR3 is TGCGCCAGCAGCCGTTCCGAACAATATGGCTACACCTTC. It specifies CASSRSEQYGYTF.

The rearrangement joins TRBV6-2 or TRBV6-3 to TRBJ2-1; 9 bases map to TRBD1. The CDR3 spans 17 residues. Trimming took 2 bases from V and 5 from J; bases not matched to a gene: 10. Germline CDR1 and CDR2: MNHEY and SVGEGT. The CDR3 loop is CASSYPGQGGVNNEQFF. The CDR3, as DNA: TGTGCCAGCAGTTACCCGGGACAGGGAGGCGTAAACAATGAGCAGTTCTTC.

This clone was detected once. The chain combines TRBV4-3 with TRBJ2-5; D unclear. The V gene lost 4 bases and the J gene lost 1 base, with 10 bases spanning the gap. This CDR3 comprises 14 residues. Germline lookup yields CDR1 LGHNA and CDR2 YSLEER. CDR3 sequence: CASSPTLSQETQYF. The CDR3 region has the DNA TGCGCCAGCAGCCCGACTTTGAGCCAAGAGACCCAGTACTTC.

The chain recombines TRBV14 with TRBJ1-5; D not certain. V lost 4 bases to trimming and J lost 2 bases, with 9 bases between them. The CDR3 totals 14 residues. The V gene's germline CDR1 is SGHDN and CDR2 FVKESK. This chain's CDR3 is CASSRGGGNQPQHF. The CDR3 nucleotides are TGTGCCAGCAGCCGTGGCGGAGGCAATCAGCCCCAGCATTTT.